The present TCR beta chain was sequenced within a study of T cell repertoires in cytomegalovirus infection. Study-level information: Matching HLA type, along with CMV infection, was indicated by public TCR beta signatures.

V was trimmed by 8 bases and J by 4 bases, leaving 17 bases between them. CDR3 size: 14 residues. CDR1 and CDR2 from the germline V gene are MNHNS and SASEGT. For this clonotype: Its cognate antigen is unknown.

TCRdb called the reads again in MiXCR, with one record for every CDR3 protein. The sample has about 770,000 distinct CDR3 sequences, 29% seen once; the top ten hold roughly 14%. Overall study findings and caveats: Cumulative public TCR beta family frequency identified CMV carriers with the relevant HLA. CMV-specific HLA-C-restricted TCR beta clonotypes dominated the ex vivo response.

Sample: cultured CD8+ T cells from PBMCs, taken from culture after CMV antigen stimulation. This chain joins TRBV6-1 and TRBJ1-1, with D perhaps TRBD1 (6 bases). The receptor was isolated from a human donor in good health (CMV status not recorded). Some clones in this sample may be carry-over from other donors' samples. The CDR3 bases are TGTGCCAGCCGGACGGAGGGGGGTCCCACTGAAGCTTTCTTT. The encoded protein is CASRTEGGPTEAFF.